A single T cell receptor beta chain is shown here with its context. This sample was included in a study of blood T cell repertoires in COVID-19. Sequencing was performed with immunoSEQ multiplex PCR; in TCRdb, only in-frame clones are kept and a portion is missing. The sample lists approximately 300,000 clones; more than 90% were seen once. The sequenced sample was PBMCs or T cells enriched from blood (not recorded which). The sequence came from a man aged 60 to 69 who had recovered from COVID-19.

The CDR3: CASSLTLSEQFF. The CDR3 nucleotides read TGCGCCAGCAGCTTGACCTTGAGTGAGCAGTTCTTC. The rearrangement joins TRBV5-1 to TRBJ2-1; D unresolved. CDR3 size: 12 residues. The V and J ends lost 1 base and 9 bases respectively, with 8 bases between them. The germline V gene has CDR1 SGHRS and CDR2 YFSETQ.